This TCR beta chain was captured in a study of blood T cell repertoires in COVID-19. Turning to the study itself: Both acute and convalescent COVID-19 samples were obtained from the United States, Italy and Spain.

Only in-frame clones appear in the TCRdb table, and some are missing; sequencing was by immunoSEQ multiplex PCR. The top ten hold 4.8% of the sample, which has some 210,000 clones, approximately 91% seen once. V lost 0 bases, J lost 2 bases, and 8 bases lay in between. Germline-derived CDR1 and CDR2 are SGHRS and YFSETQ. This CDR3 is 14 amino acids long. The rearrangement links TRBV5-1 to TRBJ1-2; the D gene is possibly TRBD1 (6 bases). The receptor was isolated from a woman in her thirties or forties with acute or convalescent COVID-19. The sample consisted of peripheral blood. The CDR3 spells CASSLDRVNYGYTF. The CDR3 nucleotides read TGCGCCAGCAGCTTGGACAGGGTAAACTATGGCTACACCTTC.